This T cell receptor beta chain appears in the sequencing data of a study of T-cell reconstitution after alpha-beta-depleted transplantation in children. Study-level findings and limits: From newly produced T cells came most of the T-cell counts and diversity one year after transplant. About two months after transplant, alpha-beta T cells reportedly came from several hundred expanded graft clones. High day-60 TCRbeta diversity in some patients came from surviving recipient T cells and thymic progenitors.

This clonotype showed up many times. Antigen: not known. Construction of the TCRbeta library involved unique molecular identifiers. From the PCR reads, TCRdb called clonotypes with MiXCR, one entry per CDR3 protein. The table lists tens of thousands of distinct CDR3 sequences, more than 5% of them singletons. Trimming removed 4 bases from V and 8 bases from J, with 27 bases in between. This CDR3 spans 17 amino acids. CDR1 SQVTM and CDR2 ANQGSEA come from the germline V gene. J is TRBJ2-1 and V is TRBV29-1; tentatively, D is TRBD1 (7 bases). The TCR comes from a female patient aged 2-15 years who had a stem cell transplant for aplastic anemia, so the T cells may come from the graft donor. Sample: PBMCs, mostly from graft donor cells, taken 60 days after TCRalphabeta/CD19-depleted stem cell transplant. The CDR3 loop reads CSVAGYRGSGPKDEQFF. For the CDR3, the DNA is TGCAGCGTTGCGGGGTACAGGGGAAGCGGGCCCAAGGATGAGCAGTTCTTC.